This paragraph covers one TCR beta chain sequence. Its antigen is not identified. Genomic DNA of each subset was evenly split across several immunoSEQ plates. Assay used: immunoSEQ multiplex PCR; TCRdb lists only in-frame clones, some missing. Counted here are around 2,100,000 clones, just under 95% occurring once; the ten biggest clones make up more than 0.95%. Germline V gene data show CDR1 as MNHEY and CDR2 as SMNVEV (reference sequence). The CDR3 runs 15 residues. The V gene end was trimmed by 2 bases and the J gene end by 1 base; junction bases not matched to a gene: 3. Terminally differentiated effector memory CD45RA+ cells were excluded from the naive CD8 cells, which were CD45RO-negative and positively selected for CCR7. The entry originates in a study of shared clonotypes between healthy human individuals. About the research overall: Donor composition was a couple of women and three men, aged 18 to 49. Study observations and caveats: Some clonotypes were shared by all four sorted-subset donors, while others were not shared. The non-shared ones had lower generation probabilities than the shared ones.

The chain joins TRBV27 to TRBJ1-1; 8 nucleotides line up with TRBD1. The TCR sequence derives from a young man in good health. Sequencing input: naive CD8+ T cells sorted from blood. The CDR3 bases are TGTGCCAGCAGTTTACTGACAGGGGAGAACACTGAAGCTTTCTTT. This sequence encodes CASSLLTGENTEAFF.